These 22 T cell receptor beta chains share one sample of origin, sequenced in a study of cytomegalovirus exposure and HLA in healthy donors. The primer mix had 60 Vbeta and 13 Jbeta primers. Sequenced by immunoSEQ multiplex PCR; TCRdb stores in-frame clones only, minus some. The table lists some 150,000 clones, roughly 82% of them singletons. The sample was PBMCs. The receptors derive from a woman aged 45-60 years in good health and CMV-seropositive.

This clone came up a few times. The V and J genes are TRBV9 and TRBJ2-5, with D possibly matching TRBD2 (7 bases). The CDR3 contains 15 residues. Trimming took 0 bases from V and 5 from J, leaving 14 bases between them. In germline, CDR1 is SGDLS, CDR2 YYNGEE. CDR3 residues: CASSVAVGGPETQYF. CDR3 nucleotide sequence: TGTGCCAGCAGCGTAGCGGTGGGGGGGCCGGAGACCCAGTACTTC. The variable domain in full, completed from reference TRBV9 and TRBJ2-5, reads DSGVTQTPKHLITATGQRVTLRCSPRSGDLSVYWYQQSLDQGLQFLIQYYNGEERAKGNILERFSAQQFPDLHSELNLSSLELGDSALYFCASSVAVGGPETQYFGPGTRLLVL.

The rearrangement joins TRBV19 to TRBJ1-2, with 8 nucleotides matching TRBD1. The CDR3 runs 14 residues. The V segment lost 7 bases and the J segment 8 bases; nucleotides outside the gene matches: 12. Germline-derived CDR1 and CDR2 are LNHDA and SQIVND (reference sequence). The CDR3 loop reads CASKDRVSSHGYTF. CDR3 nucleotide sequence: TGTGCCAGTAAGGACAGGGTATCGTCCCACGGCTACACCTTC.

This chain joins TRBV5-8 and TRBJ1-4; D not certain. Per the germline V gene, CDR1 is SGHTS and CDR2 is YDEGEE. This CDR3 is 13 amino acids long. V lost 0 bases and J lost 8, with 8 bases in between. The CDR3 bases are TGTGCCAGCAGCTTGGGACAAATGGAAAAACTGTTTTTT. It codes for CASSLGQMEKLFF.

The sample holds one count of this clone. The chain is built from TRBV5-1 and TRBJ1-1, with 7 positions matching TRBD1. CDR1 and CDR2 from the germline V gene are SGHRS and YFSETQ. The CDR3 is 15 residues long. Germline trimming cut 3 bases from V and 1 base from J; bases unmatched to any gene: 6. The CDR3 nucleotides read TGCGCCAGCAGCTCAGGACAGGCAACGAACACTGAAGCTTTCTTT. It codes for CASSSGQATNTEAFF.

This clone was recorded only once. In nucleotides, the CDR3 is TGCGCCAGCAGCCAAGATTTAGCGGGGGGGCTCGAGCAGTACTTC. Protein product: CASSQDLAGGLEQYF. V is TRBV4-3 and J is TRBJ2-7; 11 bases agree with TRBD2. The CDR3 length is 15 residues. V shed 0 bases, J shed 6 bases, and the junction held 4 bases outside the gene matches. The germline V gene has CDR1 LGHNA and CDR2 YSLEER.

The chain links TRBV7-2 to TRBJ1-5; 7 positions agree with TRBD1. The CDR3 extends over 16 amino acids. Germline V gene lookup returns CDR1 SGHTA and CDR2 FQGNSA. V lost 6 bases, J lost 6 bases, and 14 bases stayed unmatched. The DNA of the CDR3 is TGTGCCAGCAGTCTTACCGCAGACAGGGTGAGTCAGCCCCAGCATTTT. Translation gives CASSLTADRVSQPQHF.

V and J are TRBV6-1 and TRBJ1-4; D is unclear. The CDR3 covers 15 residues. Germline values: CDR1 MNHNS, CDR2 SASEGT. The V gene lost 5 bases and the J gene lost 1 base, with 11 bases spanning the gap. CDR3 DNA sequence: TGTGCCAGCAGTACCCGACAACGAACTAATGAAAAACTGTTTTTT. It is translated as CASSTRQRTNEKLFF.

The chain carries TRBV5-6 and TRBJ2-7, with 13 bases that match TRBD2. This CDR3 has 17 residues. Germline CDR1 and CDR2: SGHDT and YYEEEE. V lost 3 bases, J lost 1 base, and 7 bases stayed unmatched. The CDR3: CASSSGLAGVISYEQYF. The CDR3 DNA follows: TGTGCCAGCAGCTCCGGACTAGCGGGGGTGATATCCTACGAGCAGTACTTC. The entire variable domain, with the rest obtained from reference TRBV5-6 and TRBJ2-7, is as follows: DAGVTQSPTHLIKTRGQQVTLRCSPKSGHDTVSWYQQALGQGPQFIFQYYEEEERQRGNFPDRFSGHQFPNYSSELNVNALLLGDSALYLCASSSGLAGVISYEQYFGPGTRLTVT.

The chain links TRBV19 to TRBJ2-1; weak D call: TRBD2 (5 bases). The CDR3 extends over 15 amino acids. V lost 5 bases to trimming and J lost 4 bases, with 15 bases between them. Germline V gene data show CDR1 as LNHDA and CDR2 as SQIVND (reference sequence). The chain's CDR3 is CASSVESGAYNEQFF. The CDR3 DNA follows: TGTGCCAGTAGTGTTGAGAGCGGAGCATACAATGAGCAGTTCTTC.

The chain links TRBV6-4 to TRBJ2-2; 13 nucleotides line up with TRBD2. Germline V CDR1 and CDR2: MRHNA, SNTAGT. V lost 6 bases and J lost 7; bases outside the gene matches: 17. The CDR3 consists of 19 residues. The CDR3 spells CASRPPGLAGLRDGGELFF. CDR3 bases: TGTGCCAGCAGGCCGCCGGGACTAGCGGGGTTGAGGGATGGCGGGGAGCTGTTTTTT.

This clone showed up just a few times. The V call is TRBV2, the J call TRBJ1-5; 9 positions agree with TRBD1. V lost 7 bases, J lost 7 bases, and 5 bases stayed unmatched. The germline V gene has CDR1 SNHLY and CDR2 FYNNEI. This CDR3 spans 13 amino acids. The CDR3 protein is CASTQGAWQPQHF. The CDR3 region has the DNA TGTGCCAGCACACAGGGGGCCTGGCAGCCCCAGCATTTT.

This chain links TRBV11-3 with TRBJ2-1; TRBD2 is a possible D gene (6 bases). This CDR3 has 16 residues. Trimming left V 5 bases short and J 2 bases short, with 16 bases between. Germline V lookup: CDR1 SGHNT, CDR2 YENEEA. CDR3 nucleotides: TGTGCCAGCAGCATGTCAGGAGGGGCGGCCTACAATGAGCAGTTCTTC. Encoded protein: CASSMSGGAAYNEQFF. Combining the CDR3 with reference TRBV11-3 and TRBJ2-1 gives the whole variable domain EAGVVQSPRYKIIEKKQPVAFWCNPISGHNTLYWYLQNLGQGPELLIRYENEEAVDDSQLPKDRFSAERLKGVDSTLKIQPAELGDSAVYLCASSMSGGAAYNEQFFGPGTRLTVL.

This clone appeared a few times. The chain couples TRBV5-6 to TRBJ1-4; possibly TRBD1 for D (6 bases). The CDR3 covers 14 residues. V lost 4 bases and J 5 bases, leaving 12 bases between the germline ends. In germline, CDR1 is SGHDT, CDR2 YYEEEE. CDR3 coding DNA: TGTGCCAGCAGCCCAGACAGGTCGAATGAAAAACTGTTTTTT. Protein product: CASSPDRSNEKLFF.

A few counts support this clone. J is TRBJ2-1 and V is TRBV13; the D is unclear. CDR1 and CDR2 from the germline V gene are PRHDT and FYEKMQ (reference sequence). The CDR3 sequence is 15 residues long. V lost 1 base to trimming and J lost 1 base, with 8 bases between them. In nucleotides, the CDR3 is TGTGCCAGCAGCTTAGCGACTTTTTCCTACAATGAGCAGTTCTTC. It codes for CASSLATFSYNEQFF. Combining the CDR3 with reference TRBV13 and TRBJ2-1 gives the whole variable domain AAGVIQSPRHLIKEKRETATLKCYPIPRHDTVYWYQQGPGQDPQFLISFYEKMQSDKGSIPDRFSAQQFSDYHSELNMSSLELGDSALYFCASSLATFSYNEQFFGPGTRLTVL.

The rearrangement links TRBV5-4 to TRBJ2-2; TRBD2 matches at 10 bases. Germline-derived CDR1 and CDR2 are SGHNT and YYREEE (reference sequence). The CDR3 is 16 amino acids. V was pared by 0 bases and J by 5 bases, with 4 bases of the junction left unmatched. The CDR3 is CASSLEGLAVTGELFF. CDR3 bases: TGTGCCAGCAGCTTGGAAGGACTAGCGGTTACCGGGGAGCTGTTTTTT.

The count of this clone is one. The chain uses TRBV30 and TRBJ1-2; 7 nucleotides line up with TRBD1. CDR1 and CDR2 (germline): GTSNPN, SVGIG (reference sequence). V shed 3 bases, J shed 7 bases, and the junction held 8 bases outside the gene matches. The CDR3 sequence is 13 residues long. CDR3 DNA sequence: TGTGCCTGGAGGCAACAGGGGAAGGGTGGCTACACCTTC. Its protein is CAWRQQGKGGYTF.

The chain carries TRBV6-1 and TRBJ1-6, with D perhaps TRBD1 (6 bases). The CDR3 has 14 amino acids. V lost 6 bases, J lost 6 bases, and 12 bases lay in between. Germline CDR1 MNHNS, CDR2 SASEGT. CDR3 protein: CASRADSVNSPLHF. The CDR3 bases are TGTGCCAGCAGAGCGGACAGTGTTAATTCACCCCTCCACTTT.

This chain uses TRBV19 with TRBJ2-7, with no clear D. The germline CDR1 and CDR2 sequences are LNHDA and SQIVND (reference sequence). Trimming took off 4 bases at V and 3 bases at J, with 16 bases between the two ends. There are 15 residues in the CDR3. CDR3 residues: CASSTQFSRVYEQYF. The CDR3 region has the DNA TGTGCCAGTAGTACCCAGTTTTCCCGTGTCTACGAGCAGTACTTC. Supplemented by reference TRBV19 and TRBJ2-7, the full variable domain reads DGGITQSPKYLFRKEGQNVTLSCEQNLNHDAMYWYRQDPGQGLRLIYYSQIVNDFQKGDIAEGYSVSREKKESFPLTVTSAQKNPTAFYLCASSTQFSRVYEQYFGPGTRLTVT.

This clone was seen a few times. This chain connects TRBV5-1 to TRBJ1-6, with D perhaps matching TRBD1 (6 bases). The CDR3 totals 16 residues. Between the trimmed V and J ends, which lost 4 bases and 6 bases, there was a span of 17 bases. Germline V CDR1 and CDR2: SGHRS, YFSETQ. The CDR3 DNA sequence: TGCGCCAGCAGCAACTCCGGGACAACGCCTAATTCACCCCTCCACTTT. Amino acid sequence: CASSNSGTTPNSPLHF. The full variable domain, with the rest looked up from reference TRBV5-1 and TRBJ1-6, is KAGVTQTPRYLIKTRGQQVTLSCSPISGHRSVSWYQQTPGQGLQFLFEYFSETQRNKGNFPGRFSGRQFSNSRSEMNVSTLELGDSALYLCASSNSGTTPNSPLHFGNGTRLTVT.

The CDR3 sequence: CASSVGDTDTQYF. The CDR3 nucleotides read TGCGCCAGCAGTGTGGGCGACACAGATACGCAGTATTTT. The genes are TRBV5-1 and TRBJ2-3; D uncertain. The germline V gene has CDR1 SGHRS and CDR2 YFSETQ. The CDR3 loop spans 13 amino acids. V was clipped by 5 bases and J by 2 bases, with 9 bases between them.

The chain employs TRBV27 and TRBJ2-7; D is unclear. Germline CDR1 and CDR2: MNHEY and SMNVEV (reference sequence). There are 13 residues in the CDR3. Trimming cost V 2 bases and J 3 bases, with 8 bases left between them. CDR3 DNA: TGTGCCAGCAGTTTAGGCAAATACTACGAGCAGTACTTC. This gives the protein CASSLGKYYEQYF.

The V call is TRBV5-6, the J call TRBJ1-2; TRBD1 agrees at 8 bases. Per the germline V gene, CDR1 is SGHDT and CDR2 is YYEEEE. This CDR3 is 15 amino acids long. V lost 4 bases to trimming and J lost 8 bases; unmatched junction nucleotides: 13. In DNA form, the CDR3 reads TGTGCCAGCAGCCCACCTCAGGGGGCAGTGCGGGGCTACACCTTC. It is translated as CASSPPQGAVRGYTF.